A single sample is the source of the 5 T cell receptor beta chains below, sequenced in a study of OX40 agonist ivuxolimab in advanced cancers. Clones were read by immunoSEQ multiplex PCR, and TCRdb kept only the in-frame ones, dropping some. Of fewer than 85,000 clones listed, approximately 83% were seen once; the top ten hold 3.5% to 4.5%. The specimen comprised CD4+ or CD8+ T cells sorted from blood, sampled in a trial of the OX40 agonist ivuxolimab. These receptors were collected from an adult with an advanced solid tumor such as melanoma, head and neck, liver or kidney cancer.

This clone was observed a handful of times. V is TRBV18 and J is TRBJ2-7; tentatively, D is TRBD1 or TRBD2 (5 bases each). Per germline, CDR1 KGHSH and CDR2 LQKENI. V gave up 1 base and J gave up 6 bases, with 10 bases separating them. This CDR3 has 13 amino acids. Here the CDR3 reads CASSPQDGTEQYF. The CDR3 DNA reads as TGTGCCAGCTCACCACAGGATGGGACCGAGCAGTACTTC.

The rearrangement uses TRBV5-1 and TRBJ2-7; the match to TRBD1 covers 10 bases. V lost 4 bases to trimming and J lost 6 bases; unmatched junction nucleotides: 7. Germline assignment: CDR1 SGHRS and CDR2 YFSETQ. The CDR3 loop spans 14 amino acids. CDR3 nucleotide sequence: TGCGCCAGCAGCCCCGGGACAGGGGATATCGAGCAGTACTTC. This gives the protein CASSPGTGDIEQYF.

The V and J genes are TRBV6-5 and TRBJ1-2; D uncertain. The CDR3 totals 14 residues. The germline V gene has CDR1 MNHEY and CDR2 SVGAGI. V was trimmed by 7 bases and J by 8 bases, leaving 20 bases between them. CDR3 loop: CASTPSPPRAGYTF. In nucleotides, the CDR3 is TGTGCCAGCACCCCGAGTCCACCACGGGCGGGCTACACCTTC.

V gene TRBV9 combines with J gene TRBJ2-7, with D unresolved. Trimming took 0 bases from V and 3 from J, leaving 16 bases between them. Germline loops: CDR1 SGDLS, CDR2 YYNGEE. The CDR3 extends over 16 amino acids. For the CDR3, the DNA is TGTGCCAGCAGCGTAGATCCAGATACCTCCTTCTACGAGCAGTACTTC. This codes for CASSVDPDTSFYEQYF.

The CDR3 loop reads CASSRDRGLNEQFF. The CDR3 nucleotides are TGTGCCAGCAGCCGGGACAGGGGGCTCAATGAGCAGTTCTTC. This sequence joins TRBV5-4 and TRBJ2-1; 12 bases are shared with TRBD1. V lost 4 bases, J lost 6 bases, and 2 bases stayed unmatched. Germline V gene lookup returns CDR1 SGHNT and CDR2 YYREEE (reference sequence). The CDR3 covers 14 residues.